The rows below give T cell receptor beta chains drawn from one sample of a study of blood T cell repertoires in COVID-19. TCRdb keeps only in-frame clones here, not all; method: immunoSEQ multiplex PCR. The sample has about 160,000 clones; around 80% are singletons. The sample consisted of peripheral blood. These receptors all stem from a man aged 60 to 75 with acute or convalescent COVID-19. CDR3s include the opening cysteine and the closing phenylalanine or tryptophan. The D gene is left open where the match is weak. Size is stated for part of the rows, as once, few or many counts, or as a class when the clone is expanded.

cdr3_length: 12; v_call: TRBV10-3; d_call: -; j_call: TRBJ1-5; clone_size: -; cdr3_nt: TGTGCCATCAGTGAGCAGAATCAGCCCCAGCATTTT; cdr3_aa: CAISEQNQPQHF
cdr3_length: 13; v_call: TRBV6-5; d_call: -; j_call: TRBJ1-5; clone_size: -; cdr3_nt: TGTGCCAGCAGAAACAGGGCTGATCAGCCCCAGCATTTT; cdr3_aa: CASRNRADQPQHF
cdr3_length: 14; v_call: TRBV2; d_call: TRBD1; j_call: TRBJ2-7; clone_size: few; cdr3_nt: TGTGCCAGCAGAACCACAGGGGGCCCCTACGAGCAGTACTTC; cdr3_aa: CASRTTGGPYEQYF
cdr3_length: 15; v_call: TRBV29-1; d_call: -; j_call: TRBJ2-5; clone_size: -; cdr3_nt: TGCAGCGTTGAAGTGGGCCCCAGGGTACAAGAGACCCAGTACTTC; cdr3_aa: CSVEVGPRVQETQYF
cdr3_length: 15; v_call: TRBV30; d_call: -; j_call: TRBJ1-4; clone_size: -; cdr3_nt: TGTGCCTGGAGTGTACGGACAGCCGGTAATGAAAAACTGTTTTTT; cdr3_aa: CAWSVRTAGNEKLFF
cdr3_length: 14; v_call: TRBV2; d_call: TRBD1; j_call: TRBJ1-4; clone_size: -; cdr3_nt: TGTGCCAGCGGACCGGGACAGGGGAATGAAAAACTGTTTTTT; cdr3_aa: CASGPGQGNEKLFF
cdr3_length: 14; v_call: TRBV3-1/TRBV3-2; d_call: -; j_call: TRBJ2-1; clone_size: -; cdr3_nt: TGTGCCAGCAGCCGAGGACAGACGGGCGATGAGCAGTTCTTC; cdr3_aa: CASSRGQTGDEQFF
cdr3_length: 12; v_call: TRBV2; d_call: -; j_call: TRBJ2-7; clone_size: few; cdr3_nt: TGTGCCAGCAGTGAAAGCCCGGGTGAGCAGTACTTC; cdr3_aa: CASSESPGEQYF
cdr3_length: 18; v_call: TRBV5-1; d_call: TRBD1; j_call: TRBJ1-6; clone_size: few; cdr3_nt: TGCGCCAGCAGCTTGGAGGTGCAGGGGGCATCCTATAATTCACCCCTCCACTTT; cdr3_aa: CASSLEVQGASYNSPLHF
cdr3_length: 14; v_call: TRBV10-1; d_call: -; j_call: TRBJ1-1; clone_size: -; cdr3_nt: TGCGCCAGCAGTGAGACAGGAATTGAAACTGAAGCTTTCTTT; cdr3_aa: CASSETGIETEAFF
cdr3_length: 16; v_call: TRBV11-1; d_call: -; j_call: TRBJ2-7; clone_size: -; cdr3_nt: TGTGCCAGCAGCCCTACGGTAGCCCAAAGCTCCTACGAGCAGTACTTC; cdr3_aa: CASSPTVAQSSYEQYF
cdr3_length: 15; v_call: TRBV7-6; d_call: -; j_call: TRBJ1-1; clone_size: -; cdr3_nt: TGTGCCAGCAGCTTAGAAGCGGGTCGAGCCACTGAAGCTTTCTTT; cdr3_aa: CASSLEAGRATEAFF
cdr3_length: 16; v_call: TRBV19; d_call: -; j_call: TRBJ2-7; clone_size: -; cdr3_nt: TGTGCCAGTAGTACTGGAGGGTGGAGGGGAGGATACGAGCAGTACTTC; cdr3_aa: CASSTGGWRGGYEQYF
cdr3_length: 14; v_call: TRBV6-2/TRBV6-3; d_call: -; j_call: TRBJ2-7; clone_size: -; cdr3_nt: TGTGCCAGCAGTTACTCGGGCAGGGCCTACGAGCAGTACTTC; cdr3_aa: CASSYSGRAYEQYF
cdr3_length: 13; v_call: TRBV30; d_call: -; j_call: TRBJ1-2; clone_size: few; cdr3_nt: TGTGCCTGGAGCGGAGACGGATACTATGGCTACACCTTC; cdr3_aa: CAWSGDGYYGYTF
cdr3_length: 11; v_call: TRBV12-3/TRBV12-4; d_call: -; j_call: TRBJ1-1; clone_size: -; cdr3_nt: TGTGCCAGCAGCCAGAACACTGAAGCTTTCTTT; cdr3_aa: CASSQNTEAFF
cdr3_length: 15; v_call: TRBV27; d_call: -; j_call: TRBJ1-2; clone_size: once; cdr3_nt: TGTGCCAGCAGTTTTAGTTCGGGGGGCCGGTATGGCTACACCTTC; cdr3_aa: CASSFSSGGRYGYTF
cdr3_length: 15; v_call: TRBV19; d_call: -; j_call: TRBJ1-5; clone_size: -; cdr3_nt: TGTGCCAGTAGTATAGTGGGCACAGCCGATCAGCCCCAGCATTTT; cdr3_aa: CASSIVGTADQPQHF
cdr3_length: 14; v_call: TRBV5-1; d_call: -; j_call: TRBJ1-1; clone_size: -; cdr3_nt: TGCGCCAGCAGCTTGAGGGGGTTGAACACTGAAGCTTTCTTT; cdr3_aa: CASSLRGLNTEAFF
cdr3_length: 14; v_call: TRBV3-1/TRBV3-2; d_call: -; j_call: TRBJ1-1; clone_size: few; cdr3_nt: TGTGCCAGCAGCCAGGGACATCAGAACACTGAAGCTTTCTTT; cdr3_aa: CASSQGHQNTEAFF
cdr3_length: 15; v_call: TRBV13; d_call: TRBD1; j_call: TRBJ1-2; clone_size: -; cdr3_nt: TGTGCCAGCAGCTTAGGCCTGACAGGGGCGCCTGGCTACACCTTC; cdr3_aa: CASSLGLTGAPGYTF
cdr3_length: 16; v_call: TRBV11-3; d_call: -; j_call: TRBJ2-1; clone_size: -; cdr3_nt: TGTGCCAGCAGCTTAGAACAGGGCCCCTCCTGGAATGAGCAGTTCTTC; cdr3_aa: CASSLEQGPSWNEQFF